This T cell receptor (beta chain) was identified in a study of early T cells in non-severe SARS-CoV-2 infection. Across the whole study: The study sequenced bulk RNA from unsorted whole blood, with chains unpaired. Whole-study results and caveats: Using VDJdb, the matching emphasized anti-spike CD8 responses while missing private and CD4 specificities.

Attached unique molecular identifiers marked individual cDNA molecules. TCRdb analysed the 5' RACE reads with MiXCR anew, one entry per CDR3 protein. In the table there are tens of thousands of distinct CDR3 sequences, about 9.3% of which are singletons. This clonotype was seen a few times. Its target is not known. Sequencing was done on a sample of whole blood. This clonotype was obtained from an adult who was a healthcare worker with PCR-confirmed SARS-CoV-2 infection or an uninfected control (not recorded which).

The CDR3, as DNA: TGCAGCGTCACTCTCGGGGTCGAGCAGTACTTC. Translating gives CSVTLGVEQYF. The gene calls are TRBV29-1 and TRBJ2-7; D perhaps matches TRBD2 (5 bases). This CDR3 contains 11 residues. With 6 bases removed from V and 6 bases from J, the gap between germline ends came to 12 bases. Germline V gene sequence: CDR1 SQVTM, CDR2 ANQGSEA.